Listed below are T cell receptor beta chains from one sample, sequenced in a study of metastatic and nonmetastatic thyroid tumors. TCRdb re-analyzed the PCR reads through MiXCR. The table records approximately 44,000 clones, 20% to 25% of them present only once. The sequenced material came from tumor tissue. The receptor source for this set is a female donor with papillary thyroid cancer or a benign thyroid nodule (not recorded which). Some clones in this sample may be carry-over from other donors' samples. Both conserved end residues are part of each CDR3. The D gene is left open where the match is weak. Not every row has a clone size; where given, it reads once, few, many or a size class.

CDR3aa: CSAGLYQETQYF
CDR3nt: TGCAGTGCTGGACTATACCAAGAGACCCAGTACTTC
v_gene: TRBV20-1
abundance: many
d_gene: .
j_gene: TRBJ2-5

CDR3aa: CATSRGRGETQYF
CDR3nt: TGTGCCACCAGCAGAGGTCGCGGGGAGACCCAGTACTTC
v_gene: TRBV15
abundance: many
d_gene: .
j_gene: TRBJ2-5

CDR3aa: CASSSFPSQGTGELFF
CDR3nt: TGTGCCAGCAGTTCCTTCCCATCCCAGGGCACCGGGGAGCTGTTTTTT
v_gene: TRBV28
abundance: few
d_gene: .
j_gene: TRBJ2-2

CDR3aa: CASSLEGGSYGYTF
CDR3nt: TGTGCCAGCAGCTTAGAAGGGGGGTCCTATGGCTACACCTTC
v_gene: TRBV7-9
abundance: many
d_gene: .
j_gene: TRBJ1-2

CDR3aa: CASRDSVREAFF
CDR3nt: TGTGCCAGCAGGGATAGTGTCAGGGAAGCTTTCTTT
v_gene: TRBV12-3/TRBV12-4
abundance: many
d_gene: .
j_gene: TRBJ1-1

CDR3aa: CSARDQREVRYEQYF
CDR3nt: TGCAGTGCTAGAGATCAGCGGGAAGTTAGGTACGAGCAGTACTTC
v_gene: TRBV20-1
abundance: .
d_gene: TRBD2
j_gene: TRBJ2-7

CDR3aa: CSVEVSSGTDTQYF
CDR3nt: TGCAGCGTTGAAGTAAGTAGCGGCACAGATACGCAGTATTTT
v_gene: TRBV29-1
abundance: few
d_gene: .
j_gene: TRBJ2-3

CDR3aa: CASRKDGTNTEAFF
CDR3nt: TGCGCCAGCAGAAAAGACGGGACGAACACTGAAGCTTTCTTT
v_gene: TRBV5-1
abundance: many
d_gene: .
j_gene: TRBJ1-1

CDR3aa: CASSAGGDYEQYF
CDR3nt: TGCGCCAGCAGTGCCGGGGGAGACTACGAGCAGTACTTC
v_gene: TRBV10-1
abundance: many
d_gene: .
j_gene: TRBJ2-7

CDR3aa: CASSPPLAGGPRTGELFF
CDR3nt: TGTGCCAGCTCACCGCCACTAGCGGGAGGGCCGCGAACCGGGGAGCTGTTTTTT
v_gene: TRBV18
abundance: .
d_gene: TRBD2
j_gene: TRBJ2-2

CDR3aa: CASSLLGGGNTGELFF
CDR3nt: TGCGCCAGCAGCTTGTTGGGCGGGGGAAACACCGGGGAGCTGTTTTTT
v_gene: TRBV5-1
abundance: once
d_gene: TRBD2
j_gene: TRBJ2-2

CDR3aa: CASHLYPGGNQHQYF
CDR3nt: TGTGCCAGCCACCTCTACCCCGGGGGCAATCAGCACCAGTATTTT
v_gene: TRBV6-1
abundance: few
d_gene: .
j_gene: TRBJ2-3

CDR3aa: CASSESPGRSSYEQYF
CDR3nt: TGTGCCAGCAGCGAATCCCCAGGACGAAGCTCCTACGAGCAGTACTTC
v_gene: TRBV11-2
abundance: .
d_gene: .
j_gene: TRBJ2-7

CDR3aa: CASSHRQGDGYTF
CDR3nt: TGTGCCAGCAGCCATAGACAGGGTGATGGCTACACCTTC
v_gene: TRBV5-6
abundance: .
d_gene: TRBD1
j_gene: TRBJ1-2

CDR3aa: CASSIYRGDTDTQYF
CDR3nt: TGTGCCAGTAGTATTTATCGTGGTGACACAGATACGCAGTATTTT
v_gene: TRBV19
abundance: many
d_gene: .
j_gene: TRBJ2-3

CDR3aa: CSAIRGSSEQYF
CDR3nt: TGCAGTGCTATCAGGGGGTCTAGCGAGCAGTACTTC
v_gene: TRBV20-1
abundance: few
d_gene: TRBD1
j_gene: TRBJ2-7

CDR3aa: CASSFQGEDTQYF
CDR3nt: TGTGCCAGCAGTTTCCAGGGGGAGGATACGCAGTATTTT
v_gene: TRBV12-3/TRBV12-4
abundance: .
d_gene: TRBD1
j_gene: TRBJ2-3

CDR3aa: CSARTPSGSSYEQYF
CDR3nt: TGCAGTGCTAGAACCCCTAGCGGAAGCTCCTACGAGCAGTACTTC
v_gene: TRBV20-1
abundance: .
d_gene: TRBD2
j_gene: TRBJ2-7

CDR3aa: CASSGDSSGNTIYF
CDR3nt: TGCGCCAGCAGCGGCGACAGTTCTGGAAACACCATATATTTT
v_gene: TRBV5-1
abundance: many
d_gene: .
j_gene: TRBJ1-3

CDR3aa: CASSQERAARATGELFF
CDR3nt: TGCGCCAGCAGCCAAGAGAGGGCTGCGAGGGCCACCGGGGAGCTGTTTTTT
v_gene: TRBV4-1
abundance: medium-sized
d_gene: .
j_gene: TRBJ2-2